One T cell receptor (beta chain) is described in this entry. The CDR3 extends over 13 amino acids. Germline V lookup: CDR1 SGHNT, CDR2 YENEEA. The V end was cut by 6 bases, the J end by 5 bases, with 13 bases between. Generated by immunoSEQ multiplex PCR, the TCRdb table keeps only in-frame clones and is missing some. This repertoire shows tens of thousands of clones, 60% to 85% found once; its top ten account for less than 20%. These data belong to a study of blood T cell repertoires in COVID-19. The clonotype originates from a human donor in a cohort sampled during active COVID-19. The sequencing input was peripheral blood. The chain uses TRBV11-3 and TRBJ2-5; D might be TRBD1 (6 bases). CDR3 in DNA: TGTGCCAGCAGTCGGAGAGGGGGTGAGACCCAGTACTTC. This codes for CASSRRGGETQYF.